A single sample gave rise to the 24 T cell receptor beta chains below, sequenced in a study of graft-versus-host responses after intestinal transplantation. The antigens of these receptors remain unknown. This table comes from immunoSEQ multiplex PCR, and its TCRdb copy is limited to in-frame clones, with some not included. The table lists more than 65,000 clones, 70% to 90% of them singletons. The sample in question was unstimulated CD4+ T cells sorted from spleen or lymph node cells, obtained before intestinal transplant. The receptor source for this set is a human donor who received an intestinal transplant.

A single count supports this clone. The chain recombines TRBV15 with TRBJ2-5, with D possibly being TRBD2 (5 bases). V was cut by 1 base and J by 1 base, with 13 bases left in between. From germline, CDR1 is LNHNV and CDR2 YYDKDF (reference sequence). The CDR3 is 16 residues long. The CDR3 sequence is CATSRGDPSGQETQYF. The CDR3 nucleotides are TGTGCCACCAGCAGAGGCGATCCAAGCGGCCAAGAGACCCAGTACTTC.

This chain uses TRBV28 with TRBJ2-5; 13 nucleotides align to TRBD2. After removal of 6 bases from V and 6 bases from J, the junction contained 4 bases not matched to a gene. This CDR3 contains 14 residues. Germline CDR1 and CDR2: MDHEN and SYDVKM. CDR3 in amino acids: CASRKLAGGKTQYF. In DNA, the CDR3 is TGTGCCAGCAGAAAACTAGCGGGAGGGAAGACCCAGTACTTC.

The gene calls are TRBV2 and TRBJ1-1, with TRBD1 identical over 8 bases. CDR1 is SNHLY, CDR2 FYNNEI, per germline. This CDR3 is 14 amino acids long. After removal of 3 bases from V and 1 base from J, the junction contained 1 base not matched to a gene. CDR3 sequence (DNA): TGTGCCAGCAGTGACGACAGGGGGAACACTGAAGCTTTCTTT. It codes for CASSDDRGNTEAFF.

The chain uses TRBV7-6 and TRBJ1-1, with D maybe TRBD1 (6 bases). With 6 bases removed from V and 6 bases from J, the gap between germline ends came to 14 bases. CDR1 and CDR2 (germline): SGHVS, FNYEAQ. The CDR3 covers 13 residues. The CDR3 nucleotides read TGTGCCAGCAGACCAGGACAGAAATCTGAAGCTTTCTTT. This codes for CASRPGQKSEAFF.

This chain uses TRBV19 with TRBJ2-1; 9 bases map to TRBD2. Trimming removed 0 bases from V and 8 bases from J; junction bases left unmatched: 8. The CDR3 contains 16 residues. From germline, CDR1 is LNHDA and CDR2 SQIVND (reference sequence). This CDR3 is CASSIDLRREGHEQFF. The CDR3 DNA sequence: TGTGCCAGTAGTATAGATCTTCGGCGGGAGGGTCATGAGCAGTTCTTC.

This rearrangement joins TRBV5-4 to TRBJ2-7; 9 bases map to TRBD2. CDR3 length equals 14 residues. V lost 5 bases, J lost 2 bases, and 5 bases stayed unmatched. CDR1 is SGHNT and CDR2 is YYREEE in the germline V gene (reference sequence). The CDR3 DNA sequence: TGTGCCAGCAGTTCTAGCGGGACTACCTACGAGCAGTACTTC. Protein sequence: CASSSSGTTYEQYF. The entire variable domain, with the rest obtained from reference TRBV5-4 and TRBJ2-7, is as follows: ETGVTQSPTHLIKTRGQQVTLRCSSQSGHNTVSWYQQALGQGPQFIFQYYREEENGRGNFPPRFSGLQFPNYSSELNVNALELDDSALYLCASSSSGTTYEQYFGPGTRLTVT.

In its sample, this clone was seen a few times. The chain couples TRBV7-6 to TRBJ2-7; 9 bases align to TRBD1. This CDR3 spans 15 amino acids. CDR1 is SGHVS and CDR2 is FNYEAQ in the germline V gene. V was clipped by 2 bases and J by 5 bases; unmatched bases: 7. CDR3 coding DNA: TGTGCCAGCAGCTTATTCAGGGACAGGGTCCACGAGCAGTACTTC. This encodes CASSLFRDRVHEQYF. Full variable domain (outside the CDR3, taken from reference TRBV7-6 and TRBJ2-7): GAGVSQSPRYKVTKRGQDVALRCDPISGHVSLYWYRQALGQGPEFLTYFNYEAQQDKSGLPNDRFSAERPEGSISTLTIQRTEQRDSAMYRCASSLFRDRVHEQYFGPGTRLTVT.

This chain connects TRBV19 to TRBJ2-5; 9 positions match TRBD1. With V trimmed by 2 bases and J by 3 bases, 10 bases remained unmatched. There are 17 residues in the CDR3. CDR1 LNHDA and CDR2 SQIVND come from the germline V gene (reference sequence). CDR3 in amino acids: CASSISVGTGKEETQYF. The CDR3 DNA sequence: TGTGCCAGTAGTATATCCGTCGGGACAGGGAAGGAAGAGACCCAGTACTTC.

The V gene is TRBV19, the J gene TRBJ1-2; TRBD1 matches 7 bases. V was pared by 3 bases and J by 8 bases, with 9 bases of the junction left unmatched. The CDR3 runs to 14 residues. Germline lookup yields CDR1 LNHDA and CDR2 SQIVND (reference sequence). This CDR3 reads CASSIKGAARGYTF. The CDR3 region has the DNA TGTGCCAGTAGTATTAAGGGGGCTGCGAGGGGCTACACCTTC.

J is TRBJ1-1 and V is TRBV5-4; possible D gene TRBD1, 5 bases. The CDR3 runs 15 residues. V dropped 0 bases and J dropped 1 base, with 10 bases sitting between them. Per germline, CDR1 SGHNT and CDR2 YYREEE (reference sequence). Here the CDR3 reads CASSLAWTPNTEAFF. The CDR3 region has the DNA TGTGCCAGCAGCTTGGCCTGGACACCGAACACTGAAGCTTTCTTT.

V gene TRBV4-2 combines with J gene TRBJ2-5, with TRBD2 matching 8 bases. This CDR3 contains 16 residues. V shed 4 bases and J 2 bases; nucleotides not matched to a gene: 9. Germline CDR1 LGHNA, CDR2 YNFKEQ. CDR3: CASSLIAGMGQETQYF. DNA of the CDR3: TGTGCCAGCAGCCTAATAGCGGGAATGGGACAAGAGACCCAGTACTTC.

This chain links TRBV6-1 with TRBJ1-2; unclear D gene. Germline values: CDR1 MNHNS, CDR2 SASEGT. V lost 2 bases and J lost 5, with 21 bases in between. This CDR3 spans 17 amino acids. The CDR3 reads CASSEIIGGRERYGYTF. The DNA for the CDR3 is TGTGCCAGCAGTGAAATAATTGGTGGTCGCGAACGGTATGGCTACACCTTC.

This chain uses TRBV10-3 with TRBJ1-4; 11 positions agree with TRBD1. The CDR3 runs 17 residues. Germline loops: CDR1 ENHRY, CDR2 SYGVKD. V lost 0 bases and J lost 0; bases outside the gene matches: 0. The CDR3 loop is CAISESGQGATNEKLFF. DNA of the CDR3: TGTGCCATCAGTGAGTCGGGACAGGGGGCAACTAATGAAAAACTGTTTTTT.

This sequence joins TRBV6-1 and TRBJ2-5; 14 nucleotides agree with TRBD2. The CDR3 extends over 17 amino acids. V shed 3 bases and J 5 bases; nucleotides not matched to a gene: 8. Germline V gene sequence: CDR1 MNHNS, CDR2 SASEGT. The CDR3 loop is CASSESFRTSGRETQYF. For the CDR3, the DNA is TGTGCCAGCAGTGAGAGTTTCAGGACTAGCGGGAGGGAGACCCAGTACTTC.

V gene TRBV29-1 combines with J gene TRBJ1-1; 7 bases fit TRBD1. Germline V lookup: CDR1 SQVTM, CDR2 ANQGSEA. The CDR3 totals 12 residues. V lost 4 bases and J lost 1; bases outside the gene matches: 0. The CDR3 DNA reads TGCAGCGTTGGACAGGGGAACACTGAAGCTTTCTTT. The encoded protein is CSVGQGNTEAFF.

Written as DNA, the CDR3 is TGTGCCACCCACTCGTATAAGCGGGGGAGATACAATGAGCAGTTCTTC. Residues: CATHSYKRGRYNEQFF. The genes are TRBV7-9 and TRBJ2-1; 8 bases agree with TRBD2. Germline CDR1 is SEHNR and CDR2 is FQNEAQ (reference sequence). The CDR3 runs 16 residues. Trimming cost V 10 bases and J 4 bases; bases outside gene matches: 15.

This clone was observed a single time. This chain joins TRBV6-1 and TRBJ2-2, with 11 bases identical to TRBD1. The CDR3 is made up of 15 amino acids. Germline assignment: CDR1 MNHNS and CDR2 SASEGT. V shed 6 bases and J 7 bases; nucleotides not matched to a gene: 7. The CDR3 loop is CASRPGQGGVGELFF. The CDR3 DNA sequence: TGTGCCAGCAGACCGGGACAGGGGGGAGTCGGGGAGCTGTTTTTT.

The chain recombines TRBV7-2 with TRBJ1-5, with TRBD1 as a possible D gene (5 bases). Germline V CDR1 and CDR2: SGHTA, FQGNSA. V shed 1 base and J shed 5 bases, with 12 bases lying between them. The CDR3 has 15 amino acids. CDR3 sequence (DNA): TGTGCCAGCAGCTTAGGATCCAGGGTAGATCAGCCCCAGCATTTT. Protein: CASSLGSRVDQPQHF. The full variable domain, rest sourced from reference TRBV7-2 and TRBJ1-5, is GAGVSQSPSNKVTEKGKDVELRCDPISGHTALYWYRQSLGQGLEFLIYFQGNSAPDKSGLPSDRFSAERTGGSVSTLTIQRTQQEDSAVYLCASSLGSRVDQPQHFGDGTRLSIL.

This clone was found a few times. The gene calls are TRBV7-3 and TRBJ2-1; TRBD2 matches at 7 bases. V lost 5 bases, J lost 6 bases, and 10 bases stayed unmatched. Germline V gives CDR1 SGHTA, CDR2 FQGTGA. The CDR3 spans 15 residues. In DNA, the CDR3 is TGTGCCAGCAGCAACACCCCGGGAGGCCTCAATGAGCAGTTCTTC. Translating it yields CASSNTPGGLNEQFF.

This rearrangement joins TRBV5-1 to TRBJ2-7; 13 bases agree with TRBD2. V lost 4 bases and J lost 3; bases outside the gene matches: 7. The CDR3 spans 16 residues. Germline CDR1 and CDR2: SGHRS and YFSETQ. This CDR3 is CASSPRTSGGLYEQYF. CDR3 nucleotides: TGCGCCAGCAGCCCAAGGACTAGCGGGGGCCTCTACGAGCAGTACTTC.

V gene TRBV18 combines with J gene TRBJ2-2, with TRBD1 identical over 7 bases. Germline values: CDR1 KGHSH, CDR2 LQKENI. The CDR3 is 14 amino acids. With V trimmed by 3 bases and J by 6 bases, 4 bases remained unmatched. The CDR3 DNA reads TGTGCCAGCTCACCTCCCGGGACAGCCGGGGAGCTGTTTTTT. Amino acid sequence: CASSPPGTAGELFF.

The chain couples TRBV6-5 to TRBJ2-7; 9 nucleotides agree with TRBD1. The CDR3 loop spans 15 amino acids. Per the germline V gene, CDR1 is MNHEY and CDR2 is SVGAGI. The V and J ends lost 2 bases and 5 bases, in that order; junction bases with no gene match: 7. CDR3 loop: CASSYQPGTGNEQYF. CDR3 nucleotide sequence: TGTGCCAGCAGTTACCAGCCCGGGACAGGGAACGAGCAGTACTTC.

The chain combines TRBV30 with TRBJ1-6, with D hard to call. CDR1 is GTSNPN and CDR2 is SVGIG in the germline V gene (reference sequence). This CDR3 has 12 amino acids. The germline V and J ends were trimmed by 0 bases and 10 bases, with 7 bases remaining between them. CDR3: CAWSVQNSPLHF. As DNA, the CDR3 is TGTGCCTGGAGTGTCCAGAACTCACCCCTCCACTTT.

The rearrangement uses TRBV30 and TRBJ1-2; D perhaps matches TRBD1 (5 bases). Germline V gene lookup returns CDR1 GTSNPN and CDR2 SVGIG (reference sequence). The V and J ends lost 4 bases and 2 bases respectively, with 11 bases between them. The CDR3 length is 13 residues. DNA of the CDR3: TGTGCCTGGACCACGGGACTGAACTATGGCTACACCTTC. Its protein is CAWTTGLNYGYTF.